What follows are 23 T cell receptor beta chains derived from one specimen sequenced in a study of cytomegalovirus exposure and HLA in healthy donors. PCR was performed using 60 Vbeta and 13 Jbeta primers. TCRdb's table, derived via immunoSEQ multiplex PCR, lists solely in-frame clones and lacks some. The sample records about 200,000 clones, around 81% being singletons. Specimen: PBMCs. These receptor sequences come from a man aged 18 to 30 in good health and CMV-seronegative.

The chain couples TRBV7-9 to TRBJ2-2, with D hard to call. Germline V gene lookup returns CDR1 SEHNR and CDR2 FQNEAQ (reference sequence). CDR3 length: 15 amino acids. V lost 3 bases to trimming and J lost 3 bases, with 11 bases between them. CDR3 protein: CASSFLFSDTGELFF. DNA for the CDR3: TGTGCCAGCAGCTTCCTTTTCAGTGACACCGGGGAGCTGTTTTTT.

This clone was detected only a few times. The chain combines TRBV5-4 with TRBJ1-2, with D possibly TRBD1 on 6 matching bases. This CDR3 region has 15 residues. With 4 bases removed from V and 3 bases from J, the gap between germline ends came to 16 bases. The germline gives CDR1 SGHNT, CDR2 YYREEE (reference sequence). The CDR3 is CASSTTSGAYYGYTF. The CDR3, as DNA: TGTGCCAGCAGCACCACTTCAGGGGCTTACTATGGCTACACCTTC.

The rearrangement joins TRBV6-1 to TRBJ2-7, with 7 bases fitting TRBD2. Germline CDR1 is MNHNS and CDR2 is SASEGT. V trimming: 6 bases; J trimming: 0 bases; junction bases outside the gene matches: 8. CDR3 length: 15 residues. CDR3: CASRGEGGSSYEQYF. In nucleotides, the CDR3 is TGTGCCAGCAGGGGGGAGGGCGGAAGCTCCTACGAGCAGTACTTC.

The chain has TRBV4-3 and TRBJ2-6; TRBD1 is a possible D gene (5 bases). The CDR3 extends over 16 amino acids. The V gene lost 8 bases and the J gene lost 0 bases, with 14 bases spanning the gap. Germline V gene sequence: CDR1 LGHNA, CDR2 YSLEER. CDR3 in amino acids: CASGATANSGANVLTF. DNA for the CDR3: TGCGCCAGCGGAGCGACAGCTAACTCTGGGGCCAACGTCCTGACTTTC.

Only one count was recorded for this clone. The CDR3 here is CATGTSGTSANEQFF. The CDR3 region has the DNA TGTGCCACCGGGACTAGCGGAACAAGCGCCAATGAGCAGTTCTTC. The gene calls are TRBV10-3 and TRBJ2-1; 11 bases are shared with TRBD2. J gave up 6 bases and V 10 bases, and 11 bases lay outside the gene matches. The CDR3 contains 15 residues. Germline assignment: CDR1 ENHRY and CDR2 SYGVKD.

V usage is TRBV4-1 and J usage is TRBJ1-2; tentative D call: TRBD1 (5 bases). Trimming cost V 4 bases and J 5 bases, with 14 bases left between them. The V gene's germline CDR1 is MGHRA and CDR2 YSYEKL. The CDR3 has 14 residues. The CDR3 DNA follows: TGCGCCAGCAGCCCCTTACAGGTCACATATGGCTACACCTTC. It yields the protein CASSPLQVTYGYTF.

The rearrangement joins TRBV14 to TRBJ2-1; tentatively, D is TRBD1 (6 bases). The CDR3 is 19 residues long. The germline CDR1 and CDR2 sequences are SGHDN and FVKESK. Trimming removed 4 bases from V and 0 bases from J, with 22 bases in between. The CDR3 protein is CASSLMRIGGTSSYNEQFF. CDR3 bases: TGTGCCAGCAGCCTAATGCGAATAGGGGGAACTAGCTCCTACAATGAGCAGTTCTTC. The full variable domain, rest sourced from reference TRBV14 and TRBJ2-1, is EAGVTQFPSHSVIEKGQTVTLRCDPISGHDNLYWYRRVMGKEIKFLLHFVKESKQDESGMPNNRFLAERTGGTYSTLKVQPAELEDSGVYFCASSLMRIGGTSSYNEQFFGPGTRLTVL.

Written as DNA, the CDR3 is TGCAGCGTTAAGGAAGCGTCAGTATTTGAGGGAGGCTACACCTTC. Translation: CSVKEASVFEGGYTF. The V and J genes are TRBV29-1 and TRBJ1-2, with no clear D. V was shortened by 5 bases and J by 8 bases, with 24 bases between the two germline ends. The CDR3 is 15 residues long. Germline V CDR1 and CDR2: SQVTM, ANQGSEA.

The chain has TRBV4-2 and TRBJ2-7; 13 positions agree with TRBD2. The J segment lost 7 bases and the V segment lost 4 bases, leaving 4 bases of the junction unmatched. There are 14 residues in the CDR3. Germline V gene data show CDR1 as LGHNA and CDR2 as YNFKEQ. The CDR3 region has the DNA TGTGCCAGCAGCCCCGGGACTAGCGGGAATGAGCAGTACTTC. This encodes CASSPGTSGNEQYF.

This chain links TRBV9 with TRBJ2-3, with 12 positions matching TRBD2. This CDR3 has 16 residues. Germline V lookup: CDR1 SGDLS, CDR2 YYNGEE. V shed 1 base and J 9 bases; nucleotides not matched to a gene: 9. The CDR3 protein is CASSVSASGRAETQYF. The DNA for the CDR3 is TGTGCCAGCAGCGTATCTGCTAGCGGGAGGGCCGAGACGCAGTATTTT.

The chain links TRBV7-9 to TRBJ1-1; D might be TRBD1 (6 bases). This CDR3 is 14 amino acids long. From germline, CDR1 is SEHNR and CDR2 FQNEAQ (reference sequence). V lost 5 bases, J lost 4 bases, and 14 bases lay in between. CDR3 coding DNA: TGTGCCAGCAGCCACAGGGTGGTTTTCACTGAAGCTTTCTTT. Its translation is CASSHRVVFTEAFF.

The count of this clone is one. The chain links TRBV5-1 to TRBJ2-3; 8 bases map to TRBD1. The germline V gene encodes CDR1 SGHRS and CDR2 YFSETQ. There are 14 residues in the CDR3. Germline trimming cut 7 bases from V and 3 bases from J; bases unmatched to any gene: 7. CDR3 protein: CASGDRGRTDTQYF. The DNA of the CDR3 is TGCGCCAGCGGCGACAGGGGTAGAACAGATACGCAGTATTTT.

The chain uses TRBV7-9 and TRBJ2-3, with 11 bases that match TRBD1. The CDR3 has 15 amino acids. V lost 6 bases, J lost 2 bases, and 4 bases stayed unmatched. The germline V gene has CDR1 SEHNR and CDR2 FQNEAQ (reference sequence). The CDR3 nucleotides read TGTGCCAGCAGGGACAGGGGGCAGGTCACAGATACGCAGTATTTT. It yields the protein CASRDRGQVTDTQYF.

The chain employs TRBV4-1 and TRBJ1-5, with D possibly matching TRBD1 (5 bases). Trimming cost V 0 bases and J 5 bases, with 8 bases left between them. CDR3 length: 14 amino acids. Germline V gene sequence: CDR1 MGHRA, CDR2 YSYEKL. CDR3 amino acids: CASSQEVGHQPQHF. In DNA form, the CDR3 reads TGCGCCAGCAGCCAAGAGGTGGGGCATCAGCCCCAGCATTTT.

This chain joins TRBV7-8 and TRBJ1-5; no clear D. The V end was cut by 3 bases, the J end by 1 base, with 7 bases between. The CDR3 is 14 amino acids. Germline loops: CDR1 SGHVS, CDR2 FQNEAQ. The CDR3 region is CASSFFGSNQPQHF. The CDR3 DNA sequence: TGTGCCAGCAGCTTTTTTGGCAGCAATCAGCCCCAGCATTTT.

V gene TRBV5-1 combines with J gene TRBJ2-5, with 10 positions matching TRBD1. Gene TRBJ2-7 matches the end of the DNA better, so the J call may be wrong. CDR3 size: 12 residues. Germline CDR1 and CDR2: SGHRS and YFSETQ. CDR3 residues: CARGTGVHEQYF. DNA for the CDR3: TGCGCCAGAGGGACAGGGGTCCACGAGCAGTACTTC.

The chain couples TRBV29-1 to TRBJ2-2; 9 positions agree with TRBD1. The ends lost 3 bases at V and 2 bases at J; junction bases unmatched: 13. In germline, CDR1 is SQVTM, CDR2 ANQGSEA. CDR3 length equals 18 residues. The CDR3 region has the DNA TGCAGCGTTGAGGAGGTAGTGGGGGACAGGGATAACACCGGGGAGCTGTTTTTT. This sequence encodes CSVEEVVGDRDNTGELFF.

The DNA for the CDR3 is TGCGCCAGCAGTGAGTCGGGGGCCGGGGCCTACAATGAGCAGTTCTTC. It encodes CASSESGAGAYNEQFF. The gene calls are TRBV10-1 and TRBJ2-1, with a possible D match to TRBD1 (6 bases). The germline CDR1 and CDR2 sequences are WNHNN and SYGVQD (reference sequence). This CDR3 has 16 amino acids. V gave up 0 bases and J gave up 2 bases, with 11 bases separating them.

This clone appeared a few times. The chain recombines TRBV2 with TRBJ2-7; a weak D match, TRBD2 (6 bases). This CDR3 has 15 residues. Germline assignment: CDR1 SNHLY and CDR2 FYNNEI. V was cut by 6 bases and J by 4 bases, with 19 bases left in between. CDR3 residues: CASRRRDSQGYEQYF. The CDR3 nucleotides are TGTGCCAGCAGACGACGGGACTCCCAGGGTTACGAGCAGTACTTC. Using reference TRBV2 and TRBJ2-7 for the parts outside the CDR3, the full variable domain is EPEVTQTPSHQVTQMGQEVILRCVPISNHLYFYWYRQILGQKVEFLVSFYNNEISEKSEIFDDQFSVERPDGSNFTLKIRSTKLEDSAMYFCASRRRDSQGYEQYFGPGTRLTVT.

The chain couples TRBV4-3 to TRBJ2-6; 7 positions agree with TRBD1. CDR1 and CDR2 from the germline V gene are LGHNA and YSLEER. V shed 0 bases and J 2 bases; nucleotides not matched to a gene: 1. The CDR3 covers 16 residues. Here the CDR3 reads CASSQEQGTGANVLTF. CDR3 DNA sequence: TGCGCCAGCAGCCAAGAACAGGGGACTGGGGCCAACGTCCTGACTTTC.

The chain carries TRBV19 and TRBJ2-3; no clear D gene. Germline CDR1 LNHDA, CDR2 SQIVND (reference sequence). The length of the CDR3 is 14 residues. The V end was cut by 3 bases, the J end by 4 bases, with 11 bases between. CDR3 DNA: TGTGCCAGTAGTATTGTCGACACCTCAGATACGCAGTATTTT. Translating it yields CASSIVDTSDTQYF.

This sequence joins TRBV5-6 and TRBJ2-5, with D possibly being TRBD1 (5 bases). Germline V CDR1 and CDR2: SGHDT, YYEEEE. The CDR3 has 14 amino acids. The V gene lost 0 bases and the J gene lost 2 bases, with 8 bases spanning the gap. The CDR3 region is CASSLGPGQETQYF. For the CDR3, the DNA is TGTGCCAGCAGCTTGGGGCCAGGGCAAGAGACCCAGTACTTC.

This clone occurred once. The chain employs TRBV7-8 and TRBJ2-1; 9 nucleotides align to TRBD2. Germline values: CDR1 SGHVS, CDR2 FQNEAQ. The CDR3 has 19 amino acids. Trimming removed 0 bases from V and 3 bases from J; junction bases left unmatched: 12. CDR3 sequence: CASSLAVAGEISLYNEQFF. In DNA form, the CDR3 reads TGTGCCAGCAGCTTAGCGGTAGCGGGAGAAATATCCCTCTACAATGAGCAGTTCTTC.